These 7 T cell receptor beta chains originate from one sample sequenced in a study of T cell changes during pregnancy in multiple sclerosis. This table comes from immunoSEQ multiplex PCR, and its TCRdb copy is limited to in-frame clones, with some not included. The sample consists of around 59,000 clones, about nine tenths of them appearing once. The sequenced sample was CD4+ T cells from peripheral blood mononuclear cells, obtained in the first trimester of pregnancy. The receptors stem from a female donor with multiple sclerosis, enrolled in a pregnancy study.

This CDR3 reads CASNQLGGVTDTQYF. The DNA of the CDR3 is TGTGCCAGCAACCAACTCGGGGGGGTCACAGATACGCAGTATTTT. The V call is TRBV27, the J call TRBJ2-3, with TRBD2 matching 8 bases. The CDR3 consists of 15 residues. The junction had 8 bases not matched to a gene; V was cut back by 7 bases and J by 2 bases. Per germline, CDR1 MNHEY and CDR2 SMNVEV (reference sequence).

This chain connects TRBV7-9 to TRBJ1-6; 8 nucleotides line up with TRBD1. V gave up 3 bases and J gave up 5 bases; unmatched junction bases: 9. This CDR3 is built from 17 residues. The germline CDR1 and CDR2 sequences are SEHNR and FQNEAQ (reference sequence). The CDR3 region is CASSLYQGAQDNSPLHF. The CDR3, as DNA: TGTGCCAGCAGCTTGTATCAGGGGGCTCAGGATAATTCACCCCTCCACTTT.

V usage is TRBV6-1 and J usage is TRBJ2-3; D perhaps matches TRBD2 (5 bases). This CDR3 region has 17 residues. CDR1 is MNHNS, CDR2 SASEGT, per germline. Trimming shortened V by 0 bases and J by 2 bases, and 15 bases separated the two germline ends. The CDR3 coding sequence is TGTGCCAGCAGTGAAGCGCTTCCGGACTCCTACACAGATACGCAGTATTTT. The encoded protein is CASSEALPDSYTDTQYF.

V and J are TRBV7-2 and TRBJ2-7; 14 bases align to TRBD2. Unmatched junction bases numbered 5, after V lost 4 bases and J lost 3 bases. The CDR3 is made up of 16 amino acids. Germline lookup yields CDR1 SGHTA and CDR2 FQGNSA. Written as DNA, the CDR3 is TGTGCCAGCAGCTACACCGGGACTAGCGGGGGCTACGAGCAGTACTTC. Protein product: CASSYTGTSGGYEQYF.

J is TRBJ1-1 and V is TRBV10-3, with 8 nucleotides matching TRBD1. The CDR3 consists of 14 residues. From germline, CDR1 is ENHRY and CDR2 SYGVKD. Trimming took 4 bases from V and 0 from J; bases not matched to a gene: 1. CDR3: CAISATGVNTEAFF. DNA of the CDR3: TGTGCCATCAGTGCGACAGGGGTGAACACTGAAGCTTTCTTT.

The CDR3 sequence: CASSIGPGTGIRTNYGYTF. The DNA of the CDR3 is TGTGCCAGTAGTATAGGCCCCGGGACAGGGATAAGGACTAACTATGGCTACACCTTC. The chain combines TRBV19 with TRBJ1-2, with 9 bases identical to TRBD1. The trim removed 1 base at V and 0 bases at J, leaving 12 bases unmatched. The CDR3 consists of 19 residues. CDR1 is LNHDA and CDR2 is SQIVND in the germline V gene (reference sequence).

DNA for the CDR3: TGTGCCAGCAGCTTGGGTACGACAGGGGTGAAAAAAGAGACCCAGTACTTC. Translated, it gives CASSLGTTGVKKETQYF. This chain uses TRBV5-4 with TRBJ2-5, with TRBD1 matching over 8 bases. V dropped 0 bases and J dropped 3; count of bases not matched to a gene: 10. Germline assignment: CDR1 SGHNT and CDR2 YYREEE (reference sequence). The CDR3 spans 17 residues.